A single sample gave rise to the 19 T cell receptor beta chains below, sequenced in a study of T-cell memory formation after mild COVID-19. TCRdb reprocessed the 5' RACE reads with MiXCR, giving one entry per CDR3 protein. The repertoire holds around 190,000 distinct CDR3 sequences, with less than 20% as singletons. Sequencing was done on a sample of PBMCs or a T cell subset sorted from them (not recorded which). These receptors were obtained from a man younger than 35 who had mild COVID-19 (a few samples of this study predate the infection). Cell type and time point are not known.

The rearrangement joins TRBV30 to TRBJ2-5; D is undetermined. Germline CDR1 reads GTSNPN; CDR2 reads SVGIG (reference sequence). V was cut by 3 bases and J by 5 bases, with 7 bases left in between. The CDR3 extends over 11 amino acids. In nucleotides, the CDR3 is TGTGCCTGGAGCCCAAGGGAGACCCAGTACTTC. Amino acids: CAWSPRETQYF.

The chain has TRBV12-3 or TRBV12-4 and TRBJ2-2; 9 bases fit TRBD2. Trimming took 6 bases from V and 3 from J; bases not matched to a gene: 5. The CDR3 is made up of 15 amino acids. The CDR3 bases are TGTGCCAGCAGGGCCAGACTAGCGGACACCGGGGAGCTGTTTTTT. Translating it yields CASRARLADTGELFF.

This clonotype was detected many times. The genes are TRBV10-3 and TRBJ2-5; 7 nucleotides align to TRBD2. The CDR3 has 14 residues. Per the germline V gene, CDR1 is ENHRY and CDR2 is SYGVKD. Unmatched junction bases numbered 10, after V lost 10 bases and J lost 2 bases. The CDR3 sequence is CATRGREGQETQYF. The CDR3 DNA reads as TGTGCCACCAGAGGGAGGGAAGGGCAAGAGACCCAGTACTTC.

To note about this clonotype: One base away lies a much larger clone, so this may be a sequencing read error. The chain carries TRBV5-1 and TRBJ1-1, with TRBD1 matching 8 bases. CDR3 length: 13 residues. In germline, CDR1 is SGHRS, CDR2 YFSETQ. The CDR3 loop is CASVYDQGAEDFF. The CDR3 nucleotides read TGCGCCAGCGTATACGACCAGGGGGCGGAAGATTTCTTT.

In this sample, this clonotype turned up a few times. This CDR3 is CASSQGGQGMGEQFF. The CDR3 DNA reads as TGTGCCAGCAGCCAAGGGGGACAGGGAATGGGTGAGCAGTTCTTC. The gene calls are TRBV28 and TRBJ2-1; 9 positions agree with TRBD1. Germline assignment: CDR1 MDHEN and CDR2 SYDVKM. The CDR3 length is 15 residues. The trim removed 6 bases at V and 9 bases at J, leaving 12 bases unmatched.

The table lists this clonotype with a few counts. The CDR3 protein is CASSQGLTETQYF. In DNA form, the CDR3 reads TGTGCCAGCAGCCAGGGCTTAACCGAGACCCAGTACTTC. The chain links TRBV5-5 to TRBJ2-5; D might be TRBD1 (5 bases). CDR3 size: 13 residues. The germline V gene encodes CDR1 SGHKS and CDR2 YYEKEE (reference sequence). Between the trimmed V and J ends, which lost 4 bases and 5 bases, there was a span of 12 bases.

This clonotype was observed a handful of times. The gene calls are TRBV10-3 and TRBJ1-1; the match to TRBD1 covers 10 bases. The V gene's germline CDR1 is ENHRY and CDR2 SYGVKD. CDR3 size: 17 residues. The trim removed 4 bases at V and 0 bases at J, leaving 8 bases unmatched. CDR3 sequence (DNA): TGTGCCATCAGTGGGGGACAGGGGAAGGGGCTGAACACTGAAGCTTTCTTT. This translates into CAISGGQGKGLNTEAFF.

CDR3 region: CAWSPQNSYNEQFF. The CDR3 DNA sequence: TGTGCCTGGAGTCCACAGAACTCCTACAATGAGCAGTTCTTC. This rearrangement joins TRBV30 to TRBJ2-1; D uncertain. The CDR3 is made up of 14 amino acids. V lost 2 bases and J 0 bases, leaving 8 bases between the germline ends. The V gene's germline CDR1 is GTSNPN and CDR2 SVGIG (reference sequence).

V is TRBV7-2 and J is TRBJ2-1, with TRBD2 matching 12 bases. Germline V gene lookup returns CDR1 SGHTA and CDR2 FQGNSA. V trimming: 1 base; J trimming: 9 bases; junction bases outside the gene matches: 7. This CDR3 is built from 16 residues. CDR3 amino acids: CASSLGRLAGAVEQFF. CDR3 nucleotide sequence: TGTGCCAGCAGCTTAGGGAGACTAGCGGGGGCGGTTGAGCAGTTCTTC.

The V and J genes are TRBV7-2 and TRBJ1-6, with 7 bases fitting TRBD1. The CDR3 length is 15 residues. The V gene end was trimmed by 5 bases and the J gene end by 6 bases; junction bases not matched to a gene: 7. Germline V gives CDR1 SGHTA, CDR2 FQGNSA. CDR3 in amino acids: CASSESGQFNSPLHF. The DNA of the CDR3 is TGTGCCAGCAGCGAGTCGGGACAGTTTAATTCACCCCTCCACTTT. The whole variable domain, remainder taken from reference TRBV7-2 and TRBJ1-6, is GAGVSQSPSNKVTEKGKDVELRCDPISGHTALYWYRQSLGQGLEFLIYFQGNSAPDKSGLPSDRFSAERTGGSVSTLTIQRTQQEDSAVYLCASSESGQFNSPLHFGNGTRLTVT.

The chain combines TRBV5-1 with TRBJ2-3; 9 nucleotides align to TRBD2. Trimming at V came to 2 bases and at J to 2 bases, leaving 6 bases not matched to a gene. Per germline, CDR1 SGHRS and CDR2 YFSETQ. This CDR3 has 16 amino acids. CDR3 loop: CASSFSASGVTDTQYF. In nucleotides, the CDR3 is TGCGCCAGCAGCTTCAGCGCTAGCGGGGTCACAGATACGCAGTATTTT. Filled out from reference TRBV5-1 and TRBJ2-3, the complete variable domain reads KAGVTQTPRYLIKTRGQQVTLSCSPISGHRSVSWYQQTPGQGLQFLFEYFSETQRNKGNFPGRFSGRQFSNSRSEMNVSTLELGDSALYLCASSFSASGVTDTQYFGPGTRLTVL.

The chain carries TRBV30 and TRBJ1-5, with a weak D call TRBD1 (5 bases). V lost 2 bases to trimming and J lost 5 bases, with 10 bases between them. From germline, CDR1 is GTSNPN and CDR2 SVGIG (reference sequence). The CDR3 totals 13 residues. Here the CDR3 DNA reads TGTGCCTGGAGTCTGCAGGGAGATCAGCCCCAGCATTTT. Residues: CAWSLQGDQPQHF.

The V call is TRBV7-8, the J call TRBJ2-7; D is possibly TRBD1 (6 bases). The germline V gene encodes CDR1 SGHVS and CDR2 FQNEAQ. This CDR3 comprises 14 residues. The germline V and J ends were trimmed by 3 bases and 1 base, with 10 bases remaining between them. The CDR3 bases are TGTGCCAGCAGCTTGACAGGAACGTCCTACGAGCAGTACTTC. Translating it yields CASSLTGTSYEQYF.

This chain uses TRBV11-2 with TRBJ2-7; 12 positions agree with TRBD1. After removal of 5 bases from V and 6 bases from J, the junction contained 5 bases not matched to a gene. CDR1 is SGHAT and CDR2 is FQNNGV in the germline V gene. The CDR3 runs to 14 residues. CDR3 sequence reads: CASSPGQGAREQYV. CDR3 nucleotides: TGTGCCAGCAGCCCGGGACAGGGGGCTCGCGAGCAGTACGTC.

The chain links TRBV5-6 to TRBJ1-2, with a weak D call TRBD1 (6 bases). The length of the CDR3 is 15 residues. Trimming removed 3 bases from V and 4 bases from J, with 16 bases in between. Germline CDR1 SGHDT, CDR2 YYEEEE. The CDR3 DNA reads TGTGCCAGCAGCTACGAGGGGGGGAACTTCTATGGCTACACCTTC. This translates into CASSYEGGNFYGYTF.

J is TRBJ1-2 and V is TRBV6-6, with 9 bases aligning to TRBD1. CDR1 and CDR2 (germline): MNHNY, SVGAGI (reference sequence). The ends lost 5 bases at V and 7 bases at J; junction bases unmatched: 11. This CDR3 spans 15 amino acids. CDR3 sequence (DNA): TGTGCCAGCAGTGCCATACAGGGGGCGCTTGGTGGCTACACCTTC. Its protein product is CASSAIQGALGGYTF.

In this sample, this clonotype turned up a few times. The chain employs TRBV7-3 and TRBJ2-3; the D call may be TRBD1 or TRBD2 (6 bases each). CDR1 and CDR2 from the germline V gene are SGHTA and FQGTGA. V was clipped by 3 bases and J by 5 bases, with 12 bases between them. The length of the CDR3 is 14 residues. The CDR3 region is CASSLSGAKDTQYF. DNA for the CDR3: TGTGCCAGCAGCTTGTCGGGGGCCAAAGATACGCAGTATTTT.

This chain connects TRBV2 to TRBJ1-1; 9 bases line up with TRBD1. This CDR3 contains 13 residues. J gave up 2 bases and V 7 bases, and 2 bases lay outside the gene matches. From germline, CDR1 is SNHLY and CDR2 FYNNEI. CDR3 sequence reads: CASIQGANTEAFF. The CDR3 DNA reads TGTGCCAGCATACAGGGGGCAAACACTGAAGCTTTCTTT.

The chain is built from TRBV5-4 and TRBJ2-7, with 10 bases aligning to TRBD2. The length of the CDR3 is 15 residues. The trim removed 4 bases at V and 0 bases at J, leaving 4 bases unmatched. Germline V gene sequence: CDR1 SGHNT, CDR2 YYREEE (reference sequence). The CDR3 DNA follows: TGTGCCAGCAGCCCCGGACTAGCGGACTCCTACGAGCAGTACTTC. Its translation: CASSPGLADSYEQYF.